The rows below give T cell receptor beta chains drawn from one sample of a study of beta chain features in type 1 diabetes. The repertoire was sequenced with immunoSEQ multiplex PCR; TCRdb's copy has only in-frame clones and lacks some. The table shows about 370,000 clones, with more than 13% occurring only once. Sequencing was carried out using naive CD4+ T cells from blood. These receptors came from a woman under 30 in good health. The CDR3 runs from the conserved cysteine through the conserved F or W. A D gene is named only where the DNA matches it firmly. Some rows have no size entry. The others give once, few or many, or a class for an expanded clone.

>.|TRBV29-1|TRBJ2-1|.
CSVEANEQFF
TGCAGCGTTGAAGCTAATGAGCAGTTCTTC
>.|TRBV30|TRBJ2-6|.
CAWDKTGSGANVLTF
TGTGCCTGGGATAAGACGGGCTCTGGGGCCAACGTCCTGACTTTC
>.|TRBV2|TRBJ2-1|TRBD1
CASSPQGLDNEQFF
TGTGCCAGCAGCCCACAGGGGTTAGACAATGAGCAGTTCTTC
>.|TRBV7-2|TRBJ1-4|TRBD1
CASSSAGGRINEKLFF
TGTGCCAGCAGTTCGGCAGGGGGACGGATTAATGAAAAACTGTTTTTT
>few|TRBV29-1|TRBJ1-1|.
CSVRELSNTEAFF
TGCAGCGTTCGGGAGCTTTCTAACACTGAAGCTTTCTTT
>.|TRBV6-5|TRBJ2-2|.
CASTASGHWAGELFF
TGTGCCAGCACCGCGTCGGGACACTGGGCCGGGGAGCTGTTTTTT
>few|TRBV6-5|TRBJ2-4|TRBD1
CATLTGKNIQYF
TGTGCCACCTTGACAGGGAAAAACATTCAGTACTTC
>.|TRBV6-5|TRBJ2-4|.
CASSPLDQVIQYF
TGTGCCAGCAGCCCACTGGATCAGGTTATTCAGTACTTC
>.|TRBV7-2|TRBJ2-1|TRBD1
CASSLVTGVFNEQFF
TGTGCCAGCAGCTTAGTGACAGGGGTATTTAATGAGCAGTTCTTC
>.|TRBV4-1|TRBJ2-7|TRBD2
CASSRLLAEAYEQYF
TGCGCCAGCAGCCGCCTACTAGCGGAGGCCTACGAGCAGTACTTC
>few|TRBV6-6|TRBJ2-7|.
CASSSNTGNPYEQYF
TGTGCCAGCAGTTCAAATACAGGGAATCCCTACGAGCAGTACTTC
>few|TRBV4-3|TRBJ2-6|TRBD1
CASSLTGAPFSGANVLTF
TGCGCCAGCAGTCTGACAGGGGCACCGTTCTCTGGGGCCAACGTCCTGACTTTC
>.|TRBV19|TRBJ1-5|.
CASSTRQAHGNQPQHF
TGTGCCAGTAGTACTAGACAGGCCCACGGGAATCAGCCCCAGCATTTT
>.|TRBV29-1|TRBJ2-1|TRBD2
CSVESTSGYNEQFF
TGCAGCGTTGAGAGCACTAGCGGCTACAATGAGCAGTTCTTC
>.|TRBV27|TRBJ2-7|.
CASSLWGQTYEQYF
TGTGCCAGCAGCCTCTGGGGACAAACCTACGAGCAGTACTTC
>.|TRBV11-2|TRBJ2-7|.
CASSFRRVTYEQYF
TGTGCCAGCAGCTTCCGGCGGGTGACCTACGAGCAGTACTTC
>.|TRBV6-6|TRBJ2-1|TRBD2
CASSSGTINEQFF
TGTGCCAGCAGTTCAGGGACTATCAATGAGCAGTTCTTC
>.|TRBV5-6|TRBJ2-1|.
CASSQRTFLGEQFF
TGTGCCAGCAGCCAGAGGACTTTCCTGGGGGAGCAGTTCTTC
>.|TRBV28|TRBJ1-1|TRBD1
CASSRRDRGNEAFF
TGTGCCAGCAGCCGAAGGGACAGGGGTAATGAAGCTTTCTTT
>.|TRBV1|TRBJ2-7|.
CTSSQDITGRSYEQYF
TGCACCAGCAGCCAAGATATTACGGGAAGGTCCTACGAGCAGTACTTC
>few|TRBV6-5|TRBJ1-3|TRBD1
CASSFDRGGPTIYF
TGTGCCAGCAGTTTCGACAGGGGGGGTCCCACCATATATTTT
>few|TRBV5-4|TRBJ2-1|TRBD2
CASSPRGSGRANEQFF
TGTGCCAGCAGCCCGCGCGGTAGCGGGAGGGCCAATGAGCAGTTCTTC
>.|TRBV4-3|TRBJ2-7|TRBD2
CASSPTSGRNYEQYF
TGCGCCAGCAGCCCCACTAGCGGGAGAAACTACGAGCAGTACTTC
>few|TRBV29-1|TRBJ2-5|TRBD1
CSVVGTGGLETQYF
TGCAGCGTTGTGGGAACAGGGGGCTTGGAGACCCAGTACTTC
>.|TRBV7-9|TRBJ2-5|.
CASSFPVQETQYF
TGTGCCAGCAGCTTTCCGGTGCAAGAGACCCAGTACTTC
>.|TRBV30|TRBJ2-3|TRBD2
CAWSVPRLARDTQYF
TGTGCCTGGAGTGTACCCCGACTAGCTCGGGATACGCAGTATTTT
>few|TRBV4-2|TRBJ2-2|TRBD2
CASSQAVAGGPNTGELFF
TGTGCCAGCAGCCAAGCGGTAGCGGGAGGACCAAACACCGGGGAGCTGTTTTTT
>few|TRBV6-5|TRBJ2-7|TRBD2
CASSYEWGLASGEQYF
TGTGCCAGCAGTTACGAGTGGGGACTAGCGTCGGGGGAGCAGTACTTC
>.|TRBV30|TRBJ1-1|.
CAWTSSGNTEAFF
TGTGCCTGGACTTCAAGCGGGAACACTGAAGCTTTCTTT
>few|TRBV2|TRBJ1-5|.
CASSGEFGQPQHF
TGTGCCAGCAGTGGCGAGTTCGGTCAGCCCCAGCATTTT
>.|TRBV19|TRBJ2-7|.
CASSIDRQGPYEQYF
TGTGCCAGTAGTATAGATCGGCAGGGGCCCTACGAGCAGTACTTC
>few|TRBV14|TRBJ2-3|.
CASSQVWDSTDTQYF
TGTGCCAGCAGCCAAGTATGGGACTCCACAGATACGCAGTATTTT